Each of the 26 T cell receptor beta chains below was sequenced from the same sample in a study of cytomegalovirus exposure and HLA in healthy donors. PCR involved 60 Vbeta and 13 Jbeta primers. Sequencing used immunoSEQ multiplex PCR; TCRdb keeps in-frame clones, though not all of them. The table has hundreds of thousands of clones, around 80% seen once. The sample comprised PBMCs. Source of these receptors: a boy aged 5-17 years in good health and CMV-seronegative.

The chain combines TRBV19 with TRBJ2-2, with TRBD2 identical over 9 bases. The germline CDR1 and CDR2 sequences are LNHDA and SQIVND (reference sequence). CDR3 size: 17 residues. V dropped 2 bases and J dropped 6; count of bases not matched to a gene: 10. CDR3 sequence reads: CASSIRRGGGVPGELFF. CDR3 nucleotide sequence: TGTGCCAGTAGTATACGCCGTGGCGGGGGGGTCCCCGGGGAGCTGTTTTTT.

V usage is TRBV4-1 and J usage is TRBJ2-7; 13 bases are a match to TRBD2. The CDR3 sequence is 15 residues long. Germline V gene lookup returns CDR1 MGHRA and CDR2 YSYEKL. J gave up 3 bases and V 4 bases, and 3 bases lay outside the gene matches. The CDR3 DNA sequence: TGCGCCAGCAGCCCTTGGACTAGCGGGAGCTACGAGCAGTACTTC. Translating gives CASSPWTSGSYEQYF.

The chain couples TRBV9 to TRBJ1-2; D is perhaps TRBD1 (5 bases). CDR3 size: 16 residues. Germline CDR1 and CDR2: SGDLS and YYNGEE. V was cut by 1 base and J by 7 bases, with 20 bases left in between. CDR3 sequence: CASSVSKVAGTCGYTF. DNA of the CDR3: TGTGCCAGCAGCGTATCTAAAGTGGCGGGGACGTGTGGCTACACCTTC.

About this clone: Other nucleotide sequences from this sample produce the same CDR3. V and J are TRBV18 and TRBJ1-4; 7 bases are shared with TRBD1. The V gene's germline CDR1 is KGHSH and CDR2 LQKENI. The CDR3 totals 13 residues. After removal of 9 bases from V and 7 bases from J, the junction contained 8 bases not matched to a gene. Written as DNA, the CDR3 is TGTGCCAGTTCCGGACAGGAGGGTGAAAAACTGTTTTTT. Translation gives CASSGQEGEKLFF.

The chain combines TRBV7-2 with TRBJ2-7, with a weak D call TRBD2 (5 bases). V was clipped by 1 base and J by 2 bases, with 12 bases between them. The CDR3 runs 15 residues. Germline loops: CDR1 SGHTA, CDR2 FQGNSA. The CDR3 protein is CASSLDTRGTYEQYF. CDR3 coding DNA: TGTGCCAGCAGCTTAGATACTCGGGGTACCTACGAGCAGTACTTC.

The chain carries TRBV19 and TRBJ1-1; 7 bases are shared with TRBD1. Germline V gives CDR1 LNHDA, CDR2 SQIVND (reference sequence). The trim removed 0 bases at V and 5 bases at J, leaving 6 bases unmatched. The CDR3 spans 15 residues. CDR3 region: CASSIEQGPQTEAFF. The CDR3 DNA sequence: TGTGCCAGTAGTATAGAACAGGGGCCCCAAACTGAAGCTTTCTTT.

The chain has TRBV5-1 and TRBJ2-5; D remains unclear. The CDR3 runs 13 residues. Trimming shortened V by 4 bases and J by 1 base, and 8 bases separated the two germline ends. CDR1 and CDR2 (germline): SGHRS, YFSETQ. DNA of the CDR3: TGCGCCAGCAGCCCCGGTCCCCAAGAGACCCAGTACTTC. It specifies CASSPGPQETQYF.

The V and J genes are TRBV7-2 and TRBJ2-3, with TRBD2 matching 9 bases. Germline assignment: CDR1 SGHTA and CDR2 FQGNSA. With V trimmed by 1 base and J by 3 bases, 5 bases remained unmatched. This CDR3 has 16 amino acids. CDR3 DNA: TGTGCCAGCAGCTTAGGCGGGGGGGCCGGAACAGATACGCAGTATTTT. Translation: CASSLGGGAGTDTQYF.

The V call is TRBV11-1, the J call TRBJ1-2, with 9 bases fitting TRBD1. The V gene end was trimmed by 4 bases and the J gene end by 2 bases; junction bases not matched to a gene: 5. CDR1 is SGHAT and CDR2 is FQDESV in the germline V gene (reference sequence). This CDR3 has 15 amino acids. The chain's CDR3 is CASSSGQGENYGYTF. In DNA, the CDR3 is TGTGCCAGCAGCTCGGGACAGGGCGAGAACTATGGCTACACCTTC. The complete variable domain, with remaining parts taken from reference TRBV11-1 and TRBJ1-2, reads EAEVAQSPRYKITEKSQAVAFWCDPISGHATLYWYRQILGQGPELLVQFQDESVVDDSQLPKDRFSAERLKGVDSTLKIQPAELGDSAMYLCASSSGQGENYGYTFGSGTRLTVV.

The J gene is TRBJ1-2, the V gene TRBV30; possibly TRBD1 for D (6 bases). Deletions cut 0 bases from V and 4 bases from J, with 15 bases between. The CDR3 is made up of 15 amino acids. Per the germline V gene, CDR1 is GTSNPN and CDR2 is SVGIG (reference sequence). CDR3 DNA: TGTGCCTGGAGTGTACGGCGCCGGACAGCCTATGGCTACACCTTC. Residues: CAWSVRRRTAYGYTF.

The V call is TRBV11-2, the J call TRBJ2-2; D is possibly TRBD2 (6 bases). Trimming pared 3 bases from V and 1 base from J, leaving 12 bases between. This CDR3 is built from 16 residues. CDR1 is SGHAT, CDR2 FQNNGV, per germline. The CDR3 bases are TGTGCCAGCAGCTTGCTTCGGCGGGGGAACACCGGGGAGCTGTTTTTT. It encodes CASSLLRRGNTGELFF.

The chain is built from TRBV27 and TRBJ1-2; 7 nucleotides match TRBD1. J gave up 2 bases and V 6 bases, and 3 bases lay outside the gene matches. The CDR3 sequence is 13 residues long. CDR1 and CDR2 (germline): MNHEY, SMNVEV (reference sequence). The CDR3 DNA follows: TGTGCCAGCAGCCTGGACAGGAACTATGGCTACACCTTC. Its protein is CASSLDRNYGYTF.

Written as DNA, the CDR3 is TGTGCCAGCTCAAGGGACAGGACCAACTATGGCTACACCTTC. Translation gives CASSRDRTNYGYTF. V is TRBV18 and J is TRBJ1-2, with TRBD1 matching 8 bases. Germline CDR1 KGHSH, CDR2 LQKENI. This CDR3 has 14 amino acids. Trimming cost V 5 bases and J 2 bases; bases outside gene matches: 4.

CDR3 loop: CASSQDRGTGRQRAFF. The CDR3 DNA sequence: TGTGCCAGCAGCCAAGATCGAGGGACAGGGCGCCAGAGGGCTTTCTTT. J is TRBJ1-1 and V is TRBV14; TRBD1 matches at 9 bases. Germline V gene data show CDR1 as SGHDN and CDR2 as FVKESK. With 0 bases clipped from V and 11 bases from J, the junction kept 13 bases outside the gene matches. The CDR3 is 16 residues long.

The genes are TRBV11-3 and TRBJ2-1; the D gene is possibly TRBD1 (6 bases). The CDR3 consists of 14 residues. Germline-derived CDR1 and CDR2 are SGHNT and YENEEA. Trimming pared 2 bases from V and 6 bases from J, leaving 11 bases between. The CDR3 sequence is CASSLQGYGNEQFF. CDR3 nucleotide sequence: TGTGCCAGCAGCTTACAGGGGTACGGCAATGAGCAGTTCTTC.

J is TRBJ1-2 and V is TRBV10-1, with D tentatively TRBD1 (5 bases). This CDR3 is 13 amino acids long. The germline V gene encodes CDR1 WNHNN and CDR2 SYGVQD (reference sequence). V dropped 3 bases and J dropped 8 bases, with 13 bases sitting between them. CDR3 in DNA: TGCGCCAGCAGTGAAGGACATAATTCCGGCTACACCTTC. This gives the protein CASSEGHNSGYTF.

This chain joins TRBV5-1 and TRBJ2-7, with 14 bases fitting TRBD2. The germline V gene encodes CDR1 SGHRS and CDR2 YFSETQ. V was pared by 3 bases and J by 0 bases, with 8 bases of the junction left unmatched. The CDR3 length is 18 residues. The CDR3 nucleotides are TGCGCCAGCAGCTACGGGACTAGCGGGAGTCTGGGCTCCTACGAGCAGTACTTC. Translated, it gives CASSYGTSGSLGSYEQYF.

The rearrangement joins TRBV29-1 to TRBJ1-5; D is uncertain. From germline, CDR1 is SQVTM and CDR2 ANQGSEA. V lost 8 bases, J lost 8 bases, and 16 bases lay in between. The CDR3 spans 12 residues. The CDR3 region has the DNA TGCAGCACCAGAGGGCCCGGAGAGCCCCAGCATTTT. The encoded protein is CSTRGPGEPQHF.

The rearrangement uses TRBV10-1 and TRBJ2-5, with D tentatively TRBD2 (5 bases). The DNA end favors TRBJ2-7, so the J call may be wrong. There are 11 residues in the CDR3. Germline V gene lookup returns CDR1 WNHNN and CDR2 SYGVQD (reference sequence). As DNA, the CDR3 is TGCGCCAGCAGTGAGGGAGGCGAGCAGTACTTC. Its protein is CASSEGGEQYF.

The rearrangement links TRBV4-2 to TRBJ2-5, with a tentative D call TRBD2 (7 bases). The CDR3 totals 17 residues. V was clipped by 0 bases and J by 5 bases, with 19 bases between them. Germline V lookup: CDR1 LGHNA, CDR2 YNFKEQ. The CDR3 nucleotides are TGTGCCAGCAGCCAAGATCGAGGGGGAGGGCCTAGGGAGACCCAGTACTTC. This codes for CASSQDRGGGPRETQYF.

V gene TRBV7-3 combines with J gene TRBJ1-1; 11 bases match TRBD1. V lost 4 bases to trimming and J lost 11 bases; unmatched junction nucleotides: 9. Germline V lookup: CDR1 SGHTA, CDR2 FQGTGA. This CDR3 has 14 amino acids. The CDR3 region is CASSSGTGGRDAFF. The DNA of the CDR3 is TGTGCCAGCAGCTCGGGGACAGGGGGTCGCGATGCTTTCTTT.

This clone was counted only a few times. The chain combines TRBV6-1 with TRBJ1-1; maybe TRBD1 (6 bases). The V end lost 8 bases, the J end lost 5 bases, and 15 bases lay between the germline ends. This CDR3 is 13 amino acids long. CDR1 is MNHNS, CDR2 SASEGT, per germline. CDR3 residues: CASGVTQGTEAFF. CDR3 nucleotides: TGTGCCAGCGGCGTAACACAGGGAACTGAAGCTTTCTTT.

V usage is TRBV5-1 and J usage is TRBJ2-7; no clear D gene. There are 11 residues in the CDR3. CDR1 is SGHRS, CDR2 YFSETQ, per germline. V was clipped by 3 bases and J by 4 bases, with 5 bases between them. The CDR3 DNA reads TGCGCCAGCAGCTCAAATTACGAGCAGTACTTC. The encoded protein is CASSSNYEQYF.

The rearrangement uses TRBV19 and TRBJ1-5, with TRBD1 as a possible D gene (5 bases). V shed 4 bases and J shed 4 bases, with 11 bases lying between them. This CDR3 has 14 residues. Germline V gene sequence: CDR1 LNHDA, CDR2 SQIVND (reference sequence). The CDR3 DNA reads as TGTGCCAGTAGTACAGGGTTTGGTAATCAGCCCCAGCATTTT. This translates into CASSTGFGNQPQHF.

This clone has a handful of counts. The chain employs TRBV5-5 and TRBJ2-7; D may be TRBD2 (6 bases). The CDR3 is 11 amino acids. Germline-derived CDR1 and CDR2 are SGHKS and YYEKEE (reference sequence). Trimming shortened V by 3 bases and J by 8 bases, and 9 bases separated the two germline ends. The CDR3 DNA reads as TGTGCCAGCAGCTGGGCGGGACAGCAGTACTTC. Protein sequence: CASSWAGQQYF.

The chain joins TRBV7-6 to TRBJ2-7, with D perhaps TRBD2 (5 bases). CDR1 is SGHVS and CDR2 is FNYEAQ in the germline V gene. The ends were cut back, 6 bases at V and 6 bases at J, with 12 bases in the middle. The CDR3 has 12 amino acids. The CDR3 nucleotides are TGTGCCAGCAGTTGGGTCGAGGGCGAGCAGTACTTC. This gives the protein CASSWVEGEQYF.